This entry lists 27 T cell receptor beta chains sequenced from one sample in a study of blood T cell repertoires in COVID-19. Assay: immunoSEQ multiplex PCR; the TCRdb copy retains only in-frame clones and omits some. The data hold approximately 340,000 clones, with 91% observed a single time. Sequencing used PBMCs or T cells enriched from blood (not recorded which). These receptors came from a middle-aged woman who had been exposed to COVID-19.

The rearrangement links TRBV5-8 to TRBJ2-2; unclear D gene. The CDR3 has 16 amino acids. Trimming left V 4 bases short and J 0 bases short, with 13 bases between. From germline, CDR1 is SGHTS and CDR2 YDEGEE. The CDR3 is CASSLITTANTGELFF. The CDR3 nucleotides read TGTGCCAGCAGCCTCATAACCACAGCGAACACCGGGGAGCTGTTTTTT.

The chain carries TRBV5-1 and TRBJ2-5; weak D call: TRBD1 (5 bases). Germline V gene lookup returns CDR1 SGHRS and CDR2 YFSETQ. V lost 1 base, J lost 7 bases, and 23 bases lay in between. The CDR3 contains 17 residues. CDR3 DNA: TGCGCCAGCAGCTTGATCTTGGCAGGGCTTCAAGGAACGACCCAGTACTTC. The encoded protein is CASSLILAGLQGTTQYF.

The V call is TRBV30, the J call TRBJ1-4, with TRBD1 as a possible D gene (5 bases). The length of the CDR3 is 16 residues. The V end lost 2 bases, the J end lost 6 bases, and 19 bases lay between the germline ends. The germline gives CDR1 GTSNPN, CDR2 SVGIG (reference sequence). The CDR3 spells CAWSRRQGGKDEKLFF. CDR3 nucleotides: TGTGCCTGGAGTCGGAGGCAGGGAGGGAAAGATGAAAAACTGTTTTTT.

This clone was recorded once. The CDR3, as DNA: TGTGCCAGCAGCCCCGGGACTAGTCCTAGTGCCGGGGAGCTGTTTTTT. Translation: CASSPGTSPSAGELFF. This chain links TRBV9 with TRBJ2-2, with 8 bases lining up with TRBD2. This CDR3 is built from 16 residues. Losses at the gene ends were 4 bases for V and 6 bases for J; bases not matched to a gene: 11. Germline CDR1 SGDLS, CDR2 YYNGEE. Together with reference TRBV9 and TRBJ2-2, the CDR3 gives the full variable domain: DSGVTQTPKHLITATGQRVTLRCSPRSGDLSVYWYQQSLDQGLQFLIQYYNGEERAKGNILERFSAQQFPDLHSELNLSSLELGDSALYFCASSPGTSPSAGELFFGEGSRLTVL.

The genes are TRBV19 and TRBJ1-5; 11 bases are a match to TRBD1. The CDR3 runs 16 residues. Germline V gene lookup returns CDR1 LNHDA and CDR2 SQIVND (reference sequence). Unmatched junction bases numbered 9, after V lost 5 bases and J lost 6 bases. CDR3 loop: CASSLYRTGGGQPQHF. CDR3 nucleotide sequence: TGTGCCAGTAGTCTCTACCGGACAGGGGGCGGTCAGCCCCAGCATTTT.

The V call is TRBV18, the J call TRBJ2-3, with 7 bases fitting TRBD1. The CDR3 is made up of 13 amino acids. CDR1 KGHSH and CDR2 LQKENI come from the germline V gene. V shed 1 base, J shed 11 bases, and the junction held 6 bases outside the gene matches. The CDR3 loop reads CASSPQDGTVQYF. In nucleotides, the CDR3 is TGTGCCAGCTCACCACAGGACGGGACAGTGCAGTATTTT.

The CDR3 region is CASSPLQGSADTQYF. As DNA, the CDR3 is TGTGCCAGCTCCCCTTTACAGGGTAGCGCAGATACGCAGTATTTT. This chain uses TRBV18 with TRBJ2-3, with D perhaps TRBD1 (6 bases). V shed 6 bases and J shed 4 bases, with 17 bases lying between them. CDR1 and CDR2 (germline): KGHSH, LQKENI. CDR3 length: 15 residues.

This chain connects TRBV4-1 to TRBJ2-7, with 12 nucleotides matching TRBD1. This CDR3 has 18 residues. The trim removed 4 bases at V and 7 bases at J, leaving 17 bases unmatched. Looked up from germline, CDR1 is MGHRA and CDR2 is YSYEKL. The CDR3 region has the DNA TGCGCCAGCAGCCCTCCCACGATTCCGGGACAGGGGGCTGGGGAGCAGTACTTC. Its translation is CASSPPTIPGQGAGEQYF.

The CDR3 region is CASTDRPNSGNTIYF. The CDR3 DNA sequence: TGTGCCAGTACGGACAGACCAAACTCTGGAAACACCATATATTTT. V is TRBV19 and J is TRBJ1-3; D is perhaps TRBD1 (6 bases). V was cut by 7 bases and J by 0 bases, with 13 bases left in between. The germline gives CDR1 LNHDA, CDR2 SQIVND (reference sequence). The CDR3 is made up of 15 amino acids.

The J gene is TRBJ1-2, the V gene TRBV2; D might be TRBD1 (5 bases). CDR3 length equals 12 residues. Germline-derived CDR1 and CDR2 are SNHLY and FYNNEI. V was clipped by 7 bases and J by 2 bases, with 8 bases between them. The CDR3 bases are TGTGCCAGCAATGGGGGGAACTATGGCTACACCTTC. It yields the protein CASNGGNYGYTF.

The chain employs TRBV19 and TRBJ1-1; D is possibly TRBD1 (5 bases). Trimming removed 7 bases at V and 0 bases at J, with 12 bases between. Germline V gene lookup returns CDR1 LNHDA and CDR2 SQIVND (reference sequence). The CDR3 runs to 14 residues. The CDR3 DNA reads as TGTGCCAGTATCTCAAGGGGCATGAACACTGAAGCTTTCTTT. Its protein is CASISRGMNTEAFF. The full variable domain, rest sourced from reference TRBV19 and TRBJ1-1, is DGGITQSPKYLFRKEGQNVTLSCEQNLNHDAMYWYRQDPGQGLRLIYYSQIVNDFQKGDIAEGYSVSREKKESFPLTVTSAQKNPTAFYLCASISRGMNTEAFFGQGTRLTVV.

This chain joins TRBV19 and TRBJ2-1, with D perhaps matching TRBD1 (6 bases). Germline values: CDR1 LNHDA, CDR2 SQIVND (reference sequence). The germline V and J ends were trimmed by 1 base and 7 bases, with 8 bases remaining between them. The CDR3 is 13 amino acids. In DNA form, the CDR3 reads TGTGCCAGTAGTATAGGTCAGGGGAATGAGCAGTTCTTC. Encoded protein: CASSIGQGNEQFF. The whole variable domain, remainder taken from reference TRBV19 and TRBJ2-1, is DGGITQSPKYLFRKEGQNVTLSCEQNLNHDAMYWYRQDPGQGLRLIYYSQIVNDFQKGDIAEGYSVSREKKESFPLTVTSAQKNPTAFYLCASSIGQGNEQFFGPGTRLTVL.

The chain employs TRBV25-1 and TRBJ2-1, with D maybe TRBD2 (5 bases). Trimming stripped 4 bases from V and 0 bases from J, with 10 bases between. Germline CDR1 MGHDK, CDR2 SYGVNS. This CDR3 has 15 residues. The CDR3 DNA follows: TGTGCCAGCAGTGGACCGGGGAGCTCCTACAATGAGCAGTTCTTC. This translates into CASSGPGSSYNEQFF.

This sequence joins TRBV11-2 and TRBJ2-7; D is perhaps TRBD1 (6 bases). The CDR3 runs to 15 residues. In germline, CDR1 is SGHAT, CDR2 FQNNGV. V lost 1 base and J lost 4, with 14 bases in between. The CDR3 reads CASSLVGTTAYEQYF. The CDR3 nucleotides read TGTGCCAGCAGCTTAGTAGGGACAACAGCTTACGAGCAGTACTTC.

In regard to this clone: Additional DNA sequences in this sample encode the identical CDR3. This CDR3 is CASSLRGNQPQHF. CDR3 DNA: TGTGCCAGCAGCTTAAGGGGGAATCAGCCCCAGCATTTT. The chain employs TRBV7-2 and TRBJ1-5; TRBD1 is a possible D gene (6 bases). Germline loops: CDR1 SGHTA, CDR2 FQGNSA. The length of the CDR3 is 13 residues. Deletions cut 2 bases from V and 4 bases from J, with 6 bases between.

CDR3 in amino acids: CASSPGTTAANWNTIYF. In DNA, the CDR3 is TGTGCCAGCTCACCTGGTACGACTGCGGCGAATTGGAACACCATATATTTT. The rearrangement links TRBV18 to TRBJ1-3; D remains unclear. The V end lost 3 bases, the J end lost 7 bases, and 22 bases lay between the germline ends. CDR3 length equals 17 residues. Germline V gene data show CDR1 as KGHSH and CDR2 as LQKENI.

This chain joins TRBV6-2 or TRBV6-3 and TRBJ2-1; a possible D gene is TRBD1 (5 bases). Germline CDR1 MNHEY, CDR2 SVGEGT. The V and J ends lost 5 bases and 15 bases respectively, with 14 bases between them. The CDR3 is 11 residues long. The CDR3 is CASSAGWVRFF. The CDR3 nucleotides read TGTGCCAGCAGTGCAGGGTGGGTCCGGTTCTTC.

The genes are TRBV29-1 and TRBJ1-4; a weak D match, TRBD1 (5 bases). This CDR3 contains 12 residues. The germline V and J ends were trimmed by 7 bases and 2 bases, with 8 bases remaining between them. The germline CDR1 and CDR2 sequences are SQVTM and ANQGSEA. The CDR3 coding sequence is TGCAGCGCGGGGGAGACTAATGAAAAACTGTTTTTT. Translating gives CSAGETNEKLFF.

The chain carries TRBV11-3 and TRBJ2-3, with TRBD2 matching 11 bases. The junction had 11 bases not matched to a gene; V was cut back by 3 bases and J by 6 bases. This CDR3 contains 17 residues. Per germline, CDR1 SGHNT and CDR2 YENEEA. This chain's CDR3 is CASSFGLGLADSDTQYF. In DNA, the CDR3 is TGTGCCAGCAGCTTCGGATTGGGACTAGCGGACTCGGATACGCAGTATTTT.

The J gene is TRBJ2-1, the V gene TRBV30; 12 bases are shared with TRBD2. The CDR3 spans 16 residues. J was trimmed by 7 bases and V by 3 bases; bases with no gene match: 10. Germline lookup yields CDR1 GTSNPN and CDR2 SVGIG (reference sequence). CDR3 sequence (DNA): TGTGCCTGGAGCCCCCGGACTAGCGGGGAAAGGAATGAGCAGTTCTTC. Its translation is CAWSPRTSGERNEQFF.

This sequence joins TRBV5-1 and TRBJ1-1; no clear D gene. Per the germline V gene, CDR1 is SGHRS and CDR2 is YFSETQ. Trimming took off 0 bases at V and 1 base at J, with 7 bases between the two ends. The CDR3 consists of 14 residues. DNA for the CDR3: TGCGCCAGCAGCTTGGGTCAGTCGAACACTGAAGCTTTCTTT. Protein product: CASSLGQSNTEAFF.

The chain is built from TRBV24-1 and TRBJ2-7; 9 bases align to TRBD1. The CDR3 sequence is 17 residues long. From germline, CDR1 is KGHDR and CDR2 SFDVKD. The V gene end was trimmed by 2 bases and the J gene end by 3 bases; junction bases not matched to a gene: 10. CDR3 in amino acids: CATSDSGQGKLNYEQYF. In DNA, the CDR3 is TGTGCCACCAGTGATTCGGGACAGGGCAAACTTAACTACGAGCAGTACTTC.

The chain carries TRBV20-1 and TRBJ2-7; D may be TRBD2 (5 bases). The length of the CDR3 is 11 residues. CDR1 is DFQATT, CDR2 SNEGSKA, per germline (reference sequence). V lost 5 bases and J lost 3, with 8 bases in between. This chain's CDR3 is CSAEGLYEQYF. CDR3 DNA sequence: TGCAGTGCTGAAGGACTCTACGAGCAGTACTTC.

This rearrangement joins TRBV5-1 to TRBJ2-5, with 7 bases fitting TRBD1. The V and J ends lost 3 bases and 4 bases, in that order; junction bases with no gene match: 3. Germline CDR1 reads SGHRS; CDR2 reads YFSETQ. The CDR3 consists of 13 residues. CDR3 sequence (DNA): TGCGCCAGCAGCTCGACAGGGCGAGAGACCCAGTACTTC. Its protein product is CASSSTGRETQYF.

Only one count was recorded for this clone. This chain connects TRBV2 to TRBJ1-1, with 9 bases aligning to TRBD1. The junction had 7 bases not matched to a gene; V was cut back by 4 bases and J by 1 base. CDR3 size: 16 residues. Germline CDR1 is SNHLY and CDR2 is FYNNEI. DNA of the CDR3: TGTGCCAGCAGTGCTACACAGGGGGCGCGGAACACTGAAGCTTTCTTT. Translation: CASSATQGARNTEAFF.

This chain joins TRBV5-1 and TRBJ2-2; 8 bases match TRBD1. Trimming at V came to 3 bases and at J to 7 bases, leaving 2 bases not matched to a gene. CDR1 SGHRS and CDR2 YFSETQ come from the germline V gene. This CDR3 has 13 residues. Here the CDR3 reads CASSSTGVGELFF. Written as DNA, the CDR3 is TGCGCCAGCAGCTCGACAGGGGTCGGGGAGCTGTTTTTT.

This chain joins TRBV5-4 and TRBJ2-3; tentative D call: TRBD2 (5 bases). Trimming removed 3 bases from V and 0 bases from J, with 11 bases in between. The CDR3 extends over 15 amino acids. Looked up from germline, CDR1 is SGHNT and CDR2 is YYREEE (reference sequence). The CDR3 DNA follows: TGTGCCAGCAGCTCCGGCGCGGGTAGCACAGATACGCAGTATTTT. This translates into CASSSGAGSTDTQYF.